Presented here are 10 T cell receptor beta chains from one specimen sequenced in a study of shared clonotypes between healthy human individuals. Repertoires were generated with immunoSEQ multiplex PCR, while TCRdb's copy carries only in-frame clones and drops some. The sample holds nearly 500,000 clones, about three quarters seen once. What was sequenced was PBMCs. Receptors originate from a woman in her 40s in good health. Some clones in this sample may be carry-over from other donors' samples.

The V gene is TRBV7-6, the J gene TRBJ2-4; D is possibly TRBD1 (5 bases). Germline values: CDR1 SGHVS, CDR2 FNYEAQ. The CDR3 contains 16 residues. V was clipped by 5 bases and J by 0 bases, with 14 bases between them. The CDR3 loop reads CASSPGQTLAKNIQYF. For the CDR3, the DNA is TGTGCCAGCAGCCCAGGACAAACGCTAGCCAAAAACATTCAGTACTTC.

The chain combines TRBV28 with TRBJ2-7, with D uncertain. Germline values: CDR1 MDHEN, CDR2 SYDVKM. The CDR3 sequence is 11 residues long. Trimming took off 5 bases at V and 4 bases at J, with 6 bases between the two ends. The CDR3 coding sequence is TGTGCCAGCAGTAAATTTTACGAGCAGTACTTC. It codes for CASSKFYEQYF. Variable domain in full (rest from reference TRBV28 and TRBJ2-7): DVKVTQSSRYLVKRTGEKVFLECVQDMDHENMFWYRQDPGLGLRLIYFSYDVKMKEKGDIPEGYSVSREKKERFSLILESASTNQTSMYLCASSKFYEQYFGPGTRLTVT.

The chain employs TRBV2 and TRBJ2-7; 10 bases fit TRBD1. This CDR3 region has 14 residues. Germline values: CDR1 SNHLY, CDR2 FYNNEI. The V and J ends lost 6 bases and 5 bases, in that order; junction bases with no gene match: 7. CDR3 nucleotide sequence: TGTGCCAGCAGAGTCCGACAGGGGGCAGACGAGCAGTACTTC. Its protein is CASRVRQGADEQYF.

The CDR3 coding sequence is TGTGCCAGCAGTTCGAGGACTAGCGGGAGGTCTTACAATGAGCAGTTCTTC. Protein sequence: CASSSRTSGRSYNEQFF. J is TRBJ2-1 and V is TRBV28; 14 bases map to TRBD2. This CDR3 has 17 amino acids. Unmatched junction bases numbered 6, after V lost 4 bases and J lost 4 bases. The V gene's germline CDR1 is MDHEN and CDR2 SYDVKM.

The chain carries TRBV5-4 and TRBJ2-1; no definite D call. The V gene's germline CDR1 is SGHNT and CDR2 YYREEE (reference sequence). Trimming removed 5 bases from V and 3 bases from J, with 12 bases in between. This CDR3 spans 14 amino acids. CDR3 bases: TGTGCCAGCAGAACTGAGAGCTACTACAATGAGCAGTTCTTC. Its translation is CASRTESYYNEQFF.

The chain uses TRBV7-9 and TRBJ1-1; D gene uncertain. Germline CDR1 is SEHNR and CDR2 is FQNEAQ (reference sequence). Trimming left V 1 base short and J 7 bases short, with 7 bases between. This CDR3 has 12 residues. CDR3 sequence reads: CASSLGASEAFF. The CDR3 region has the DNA TGTGCCAGCAGCTTAGGAGCAAGTGAAGCTTTCTTT. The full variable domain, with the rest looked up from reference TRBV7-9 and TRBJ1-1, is DTGVSQNPRHKITKRGQNVTFRCDPISEHNRLYWYRQTLGQGPEFLTYFQNEAQLEKSRLLSDRFSAERPKGSFSTLEIQRTEQGDSAMYLCASSLGASEAFFGQGTRLTVV.

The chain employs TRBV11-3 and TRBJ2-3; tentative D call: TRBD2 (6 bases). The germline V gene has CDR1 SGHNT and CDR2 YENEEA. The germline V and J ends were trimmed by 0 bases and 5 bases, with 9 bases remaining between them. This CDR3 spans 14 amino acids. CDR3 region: CASSLDGGEDTQYF. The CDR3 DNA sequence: TGTGCCAGCAGCTTAGATGGAGGGGAAGATACGCAGTATTTT.

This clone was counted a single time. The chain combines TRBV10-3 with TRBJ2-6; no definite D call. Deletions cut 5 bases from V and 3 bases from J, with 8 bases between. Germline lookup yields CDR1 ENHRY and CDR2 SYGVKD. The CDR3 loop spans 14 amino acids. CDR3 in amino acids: CAISSRSGANVLTF. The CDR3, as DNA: TGTGCCATCAGTTCCAGAAGTGGGGCCAACGTCCTGACTTTC.

The DNA of the CDR3 is TGTGCCAGCAGCTCAGACGAGGCCTGGGATACGCAGTATTTT. It is translated as CASSSDEAWDTQYF. This rearrangement joins TRBV7-8 to TRBJ2-3; D is undetermined. The CDR3 contains 14 residues. Per the germline V gene, CDR1 is SGHVS and CDR2 is FQNEAQ. V was trimmed by 4 bases and J by 6 bases, leaving 14 bases between them.

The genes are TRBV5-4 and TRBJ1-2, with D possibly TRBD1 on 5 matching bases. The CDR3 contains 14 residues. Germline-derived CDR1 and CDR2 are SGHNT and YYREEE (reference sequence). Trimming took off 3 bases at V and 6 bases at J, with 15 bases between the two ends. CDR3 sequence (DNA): TGTGCCAGCAGCTCGGTGGGACGGCGGGATGGCTACACCTTC. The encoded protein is CASSSVGRRDGYTF.